A single sample is the source of the 25 T cell receptor beta chains below, sequenced in a study of cytomegalovirus exposure and HLA in healthy donors. PCR involved 60 Vbeta and 13 Jbeta primers. This table comes from immunoSEQ multiplex PCR, and its TCRdb copy is limited to in-frame clones, with some not included. The sample shows roughly 190,000 clones, 84% of them seen only once. The sample consisted of PBMCs. The receptors derive from a woman in her forties or fifties in good health and CMV-seropositive.

In regard to this clone: At one of its ends the junction is not consistent with the germline gene, which may arise from a read error. The sample has other DNA sequences that encode this CDR3 too. The chain is built from TRBV2 and TRBJ1-1; D unclear. Looked up from germline, CDR1 is SNHLY and CDR2 is FYNNEI. The CDR3 contains 11 residues. The CDR3 here is CASSESSEAFF. The CDR3 DNA reads TGTGCCAGCAGCGAGTCATCTGAAGCCTTCTTT.

The chain uses TRBV6-5 and TRBJ2-5; 8 bases align to TRBD1. Gene TRBJ2-7 matches the end of the DNA better, so the J call may be wrong. Germline assignment: CDR1 MNHEY and CDR2 SVGAGI. The CDR3 totals 15 residues. CDR3 nucleotides: TGTGCCAGCAGTTACGGGACAGGACTAAATTACGAGCAGTACTTC. Protein product: CASSYGTGLNYEQYF.

This clone appeared a few times. The chain has TRBV6-6 and TRBJ1-1; 10 positions agree with TRBD1. The CDR3 has 15 amino acids. The V gene end was trimmed by 5 bases and the J gene end by 4 bases; junction bases not matched to a gene: 7. The V gene's germline CDR1 is MNHNY and CDR2 SVGAGI (reference sequence). This CDR3 reads CASSVPGTGVTEAFF. CDR3 coding DNA: TGTGCCAGCAGTGTCCCCGGGACAGGGGTCACTGAAGCTTTCTTT.

The chain employs TRBV2 and TRBJ2-5, with 12 bases that match TRBD1. Germline V gives CDR1 SNHLY, CDR2 FYNNEI. This CDR3 is built from 16 residues. Losses at the gene ends were 6 bases for V and 4 bases for J; bases not matched to a gene: 9. This CDR3 is CASRAGTGGVGETQYF. The DNA for the CDR3 is TGTGCCAGCAGGGCCGGGACAGGGGGCGTTGGAGAGACCCAGTACTTC.

This clone was seen a few times. V usage is TRBV6-1 and J usage is TRBJ1-2, with a possible D match to TRBD1 (6 bases). This CDR3 region has 12 residues. Germline V gives CDR1 MNHNS, CDR2 SASEGT. The V end lost 6 bases, the J end lost 5 bases, and 10 bases lay between the germline ends. CDR3: CASRTGGYGYTF. The CDR3 region has the DNA TGTGCCAGCAGGACAGGAGGTTATGGCTACACCTTC.

This rearrangement joins TRBV18 to TRBJ1-4, with 9 nucleotides matching TRBD1. This CDR3 spans 16 amino acids. Germline CDR1 reads KGHSH; CDR2 reads LQKENI. V lost 0 bases and J lost 6; bases outside the gene matches: 5. CDR3 loop: CASSPPEGQGYEKLFF. CDR3 nucleotide sequence: TGTGCCAGCTCACCACCGGAGGGACAGGGATATGAAAAACTGTTTTTT.

The chain employs TRBV5-6 and TRBJ2-1; TRBD2 agrees at 8 bases. The CDR3 sequence is 12 residues long. CDR1 and CDR2 from the germline V gene are SGHDT and YYEEEE. J was trimmed by 15 bases and V by 4 bases; bases with no gene match: 9. The CDR3 region is CASSQGGTSAFF. DNA of the CDR3: TGTGCCAGCAGCCAAGGCGGGACTAGTGCGTTCTTC.

The gene calls are TRBV2 and TRBJ1-2; D remains unclear. V gave up 10 bases and J gave up 2 bases, with 8 bases separating them. Germline assignment: CDR1 SNHLY and CDR2 FYNNEI. This CDR3 comprises 11 residues. The DNA for the CDR3 is TGTGCCAAAGACGGGAACTATGGCTACACCTTC. The encoded protein is CAKDGNYGYTF. The full variable domain, with the rest looked up from reference TRBV2 and TRBJ1-2, is EPEVTQTPSHQVTQMGQEVILRCVPISNHLYFYWYRQILGQKVEFLVSFYNNEISEKSEIFDDQFSVERPDGSNFTLKIRSTKLEDSAMYFCAKDGNYGYTFGSGTRLTVV.

This clone occurred a few times. CDR3 in amino acids: CASSLPGTDTEAFF. The DNA for the CDR3 is TGTGCCAGCAGTCTACCCGGGACAGACACTGAAGCTTTCTTT. The rearrangement joins TRBV28 to TRBJ1-1; 7 bases match TRBD1. V dropped 5 bases and J dropped 3; count of bases not matched to a gene: 6. CDR1 and CDR2 (germline): MDHEN, SYDVKM. The CDR3 length is 14 residues.

The chain joins TRBV4-1 to TRBJ2-2; 7 bases map to TRBD1. Germline CDR1 is MGHRA and CDR2 is YSYEKL. CDR3 length: 16 residues. Trimming removed 4 bases from V and 2 bases from J; junction bases left unmatched: 7. The CDR3 protein is CASSRPGQTNTGELFF. The CDR3 coding sequence is TGCGCCAGCAGCCGACCGGGACAGACCAACACCGGGGAGCTGTTTTTT.

This chain connects TRBV29-1 to TRBJ2-7; tentative D call: TRBD1 (6 bases). This CDR3 spans 14 amino acids. V lost 4 bases and J 4 bases, leaving 17 bases between the germline ends. CDR1 and CDR2 from the germline V gene are SQVTM and ANQGSEA. For the CDR3, the DNA is TGCAGCGTTGTGAGGCAGGGGTCGAATTACGAGCAGTACTTC. Translated: CSVVRQGSNYEQYF.

The chain joins TRBV15 to TRBJ1-6, with 9 bases lining up with TRBD1. V gave up 4 bases and J gave up 9 bases; unmatched junction bases: 10. Germline CDR1 LNHNV, CDR2 YYDKDF (reference sequence). The CDR3 is 16 residues long. The CDR3 spells CATSTDRTGVGSPLHF. DNA for the CDR3: TGTGCCACCAGCACCGACCGGACAGGGGTCGGTTCACCCCTCCACTTT.

The chain couples TRBV19 to TRBJ1-4; D is possibly TRBD1 (5 bases). Looked up from germline, CDR1 is LNHDA and CDR2 is SQIVND (reference sequence). The CDR3 consists of 12 residues. Trimming shortened V by 2 bases and J by 11 bases, and 9 bases separated the two germline ends. The CDR3 reads CASSIIGGKLFF. The DNA for the CDR3 is TGTGCCAGTAGTATAATTGGGGGGAAACTGTTTTTT. Looking up the rest from reference TRBV19 and TRBJ1-4 gives the full variable domain: DGGITQSPKYLFRKEGQNVTLSCEQNLNHDAMYWYRQDPGQGLRLIYYSQIVNDFQKGDIAEGYSVSREKKESFPLTVTSAQKNPTAFYLCASSIIGGKLFFGSGTQLSVL.

The chain recombines TRBV9 with TRBJ1-1; a weak D match, TRBD1 (5 bases). The CDR3 sequence is 14 residues long. Germline lookup yields CDR1 SGDLS and CDR2 YYNGEE. V dropped 2 bases and J dropped 1 base, with 9 bases sitting between them. CDR3 bases: TGTGCCAGCAGCGTCGACGGGGGGAACACTGAAGCTTTCTTT. Its protein is CASSVDGGNTEAFF.

This chain uses TRBV21-1 with TRBJ1-6. TRBV21-1 is a documented pseudogene. This CDR3 comprises 19 residues. The CDR3 DNA is TGTGCCAGCAGCAAAAGGGGGGGGAAGGGTGGGAACTATAATTCACCCCTCCACTTT. This translates into CASSKRGGKGGNYNSPLHF.

This chain's CDR3 is CASSSLAGGPQYF. CDR3 DNA sequence: TGTGCCAGTAGTTCCTTAGCGGGGGGCCCCCAGTATTTT. The chain links TRBV19 to TRBJ2-3, with 10 bases matching TRBD2. V lost 5 bases, J lost 12 bases, and 8 bases stayed unmatched. Germline V gene sequence: CDR1 LNHDA, CDR2 SQIVND (reference sequence). This CDR3 is 13 amino acids long. Filled out from reference TRBV19 and TRBJ2-3, the complete variable domain reads DGGITQSPKYLFRKEGQNVTLSCEQNLNHDAMYWYRQDPGQGLRLIYYSQIVNDFQKGDIAEGYSVSREKKESFPLTVTSAQKNPTAFYLCASSSLAGGPQYFGPGTRLTVL.

V is TRBV7-2 and J is TRBJ2-6; D unclear. Trimming left V 5 bases short and J 4 bases short, with 3 bases between. Germline values: CDR1 SGHTA, CDR2 FQGNSA. The CDR3 covers 12 residues. The CDR3 loop reads CASSPGANVLTF. The DNA for the CDR3 is TGTGCCAGCAGCCCGGGGGCCAACGTCCTGACTTTC. Complete variable domain (other parts from reference TRBV7-2 and TRBJ2-6): GAGVSQSPSNKVTEKGKDVELRCDPISGHTALYWYRQSLGQGLEFLIYFQGNSAPDKSGLPSDRFSAERTGGSVSTLTIQRTQQEDSAVYLCASSPGANVLTFGAGSRLTVL.

The chain couples TRBV27 to TRBJ1-2, with 9 positions matching TRBD1. CDR1 is MNHEY and CDR2 is SMNVEV in the germline V gene (reference sequence). This CDR3 is 15 amino acids long. V shed 5 bases and J 4 bases; nucleotides not matched to a gene: 8. This CDR3 reads CASSTRTGVPYGYTF. CDR3 sequence (DNA): TGTGCCAGCAGTACCCGGACAGGGGTCCCCTATGGCTACACCTTC.

V gene TRBV7-8 combines with J gene TRBJ2-7; D call uncertain. Per the germline V gene, CDR1 is SGHVS and CDR2 is FQNEAQ. The CDR3 consists of 12 residues. V was pared by 6 bases and J by 7 bases, with 13 bases between. This CDR3 reads CASSRHEREQYF. CDR3 nucleotide sequence: TGTGCCAGCAGTAGACACGAAAGGGAGCAGTACTTC. Full variable domain (outside the CDR3, taken from reference TRBV7-8 and TRBJ2-7): GAGVSQSPRYKVAKRGQDVALRCDPISGHVSLFWYQQALGQGPEFLTYFQNEAQLDKSGLPSDRFFAERPEGSVSTLKIQRTQQEDSAVYLCASSRHEREQYFGPGTRLTVT.

V and J are TRBV5-4 and TRBJ1-2; the D gene is possibly TRBD1 (6 bases). Germline CDR1 and CDR2: SGHNT and YYREEE (reference sequence). The CDR3 covers 13 residues. The ends were cut back, 3 bases at V and 1 base at J, with 7 bases in the middle. The CDR3 region is CASSSDSNYGYTF. In DNA, the CDR3 is TGTGCCAGCAGCTCGGACAGTAACTATGGCTACACCTTC.

V and J are TRBV27 and TRBJ1-2; 11 positions match TRBD1. The germline CDR1 and CDR2 sequences are MNHEY and SMNVEV (reference sequence). This CDR3 region has 12 residues. The J segment lost 6 bases and the V segment lost 8 bases, leaving 2 bases of the junction unmatched. As DNA, the CDR3 is TGTGCCAGCGGACAGGGGGCGCATGGCTACACCTTC. Protein: CASGQGAHGYTF.

The gene calls are TRBV27 and TRBJ1-1, with a possible D match to TRBD1 (5 bases). CDR3 size: 13 residues. Germline CDR1 reads MNHEY; CDR2 reads SMNVEV (reference sequence). Between the trimmed V and J ends, which lost 6 bases and 0 bases, there was a span of 8 bases. The CDR3 sequence is CASRTVMNTEAFF. The CDR3 DNA follows: TGTGCCAGCAGGACAGTTATGAACACTGAAGCTTTCTTT.

The rearrangement uses TRBV2 and TRBJ2-5; 8 positions agree with TRBD2. Trimming removed 0 bases from V and 5 bases from J; junction bases left unmatched: 8. Germline-derived CDR1 and CDR2 are SNHLY and FYNNEI. The length of the CDR3 is 16 residues. The CDR3 DNA is TGTGCCAGCAGTGAAGCGGGGCGGGGGGCGTGGGAGACCCAGTACTTC. This gives the protein CASSEAGRGAWETQYF.

V gene TRBV6-1 combines with J gene TRBJ2-7, with TRBD2 identical over 11 bases. Trimming cost V 7 bases and J 7 bases; bases outside gene matches: 9. This CDR3 is 14 amino acids long. Per the germline V gene, CDR1 is MNHNS and CDR2 is SASEGT. This CDR3 is CASTLAGGAGEQYF. The CDR3 DNA sequence: TGTGCCAGCACTTTAGCGGGGGGGGCCGGAGAGCAGTACTTC.

The V and J genes are TRBV18 and TRBJ2-7; 11 bases align to TRBD2. The length of the CDR3 is 15 residues. CDR1 and CDR2 (germline): KGHSH, LQKENI. Unmatched junction bases numbered 6, after V lost 5 bases and J lost 3 bases. CDR3 amino acids: CASSISGGADYEQYF. In nucleotides, the CDR3 is TGTGCCAGCTCAATTAGCGGGGGGGCAGACTACGAGCAGTACTTC.